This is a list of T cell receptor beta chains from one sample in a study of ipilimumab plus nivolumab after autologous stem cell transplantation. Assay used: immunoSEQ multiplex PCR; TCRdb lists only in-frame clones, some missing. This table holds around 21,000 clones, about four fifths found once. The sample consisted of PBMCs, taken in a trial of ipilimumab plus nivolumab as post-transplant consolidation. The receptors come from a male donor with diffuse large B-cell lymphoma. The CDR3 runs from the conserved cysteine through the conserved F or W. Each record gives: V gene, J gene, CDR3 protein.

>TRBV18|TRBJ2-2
CASSQGIAGELFF
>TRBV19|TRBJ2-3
CASSITPRQTSTDTQYF
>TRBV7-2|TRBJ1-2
CASSLGYGYGYAF
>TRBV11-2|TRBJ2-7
CASSFGGLYEQYF
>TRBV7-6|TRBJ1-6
CASSTGGRAAGYSPLHF
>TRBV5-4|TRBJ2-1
CASSLEVGPNEQFF
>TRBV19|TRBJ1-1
CASISAGASEAFF
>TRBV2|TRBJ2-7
CASSEARDRVNYEQYF
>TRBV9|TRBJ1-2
CASSAAHDLYGYTF
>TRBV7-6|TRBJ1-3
CASSTTRGRNTIYF
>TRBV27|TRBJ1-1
CASSFRGGTEAFF
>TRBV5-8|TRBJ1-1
CASSLEGTGNTEAFF
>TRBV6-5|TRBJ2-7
CASRPTRGADEQYF
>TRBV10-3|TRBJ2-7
CAISEFGLSYEQYF
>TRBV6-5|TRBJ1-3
CASSTTGFGNTIYF
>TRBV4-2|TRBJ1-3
CASSQDIGTGFFLHSGNTIYF
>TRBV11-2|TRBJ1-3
CASSLINGNTIYF
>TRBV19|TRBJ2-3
CASSMLGISPTDTQYF
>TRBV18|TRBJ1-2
CASSQDITYGYTF
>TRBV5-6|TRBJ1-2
CASSLRGYGYTF
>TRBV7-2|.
CASSLGPSGAYEQYF
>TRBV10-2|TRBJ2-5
CASRNSAQETQYF
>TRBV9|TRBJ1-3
CASSVGGTGNTIYF
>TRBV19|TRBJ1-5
CASSVTAYSNQPQHF
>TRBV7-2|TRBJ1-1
CASSLERGGDTEAFF
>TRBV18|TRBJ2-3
CASSQEGPDTQYF
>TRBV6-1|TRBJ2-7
CASPPWGVDPYEQYF
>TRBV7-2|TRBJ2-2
CCSSSRQGGTGELFF
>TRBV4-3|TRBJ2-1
CASSQDLGGIYNEQFF
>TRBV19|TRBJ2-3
CASRTSGGSNTQYF
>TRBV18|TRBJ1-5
CASSPRSQAGGINQPQHF
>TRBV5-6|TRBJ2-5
CASSSSGGEETQYF